The 31 T cell receptor beta chains reported below all come from one sample, sequenced in a study of T cell changes during pregnancy in multiple sclerosis. Libraries were prepared by immunoSEQ multiplex PCR; TCRdb keeps only in-frame clonotypes and omits some of them. Of fewer than 65,000 clones listed, 91% are singletons. The source was peripheral blood, collected after pregnancy. The receptors stem from a female donor in good health, enrolled as a control in a pregnancy study.

The rearrangement uses TRBV7-3 and TRBJ1-6, with D tentatively TRBD1 (5 bases). V lost 5 bases and J 6 bases, leaving 8 bases between the germline ends. This CDR3 spans 13 amino acids. Per the germline V gene, CDR1 is SGHTA and CDR2 is FQGTGA. CDR3 sequence: CASSPDSNSPLHF. For the CDR3, the DNA is TGTGCCAGCAGCCCAGACAGTAATTCACCCCTCCACTTT. The full variable domain, with the rest looked up from reference TRBV7-3 and TRBJ1-6, is GAGVSQTPSNKVTEKGKYVELRCDPISGHTALYWYRQSLGQGPEFLIYFQGTGAADDSGLPNDRFFAVRPEGSVSTLKIQRTERGDSAVYLCASSPDSNSPLHFGNGTRLTVT.

The V call is TRBV10-3, the J call TRBJ1-5; 7 nucleotides agree with TRBD1. The CDR3 contains 12 residues. V lost 2 bases to trimming and J lost 16 bases; unmatched junction nucleotides: 8. Per the germline V gene, CDR1 is ENHRY and CDR2 is SYGVKD. The CDR3 bases are TGTGCCATCAGTGAGGACCGGGACAGACAACATTTT. This sequence encodes CAISEDRDRQHF.

This chain uses TRBV6-6 with TRBJ2-7; D is uncertain. Per the germline V gene, CDR1 is MNHNY and CDR2 is SVGAGI (reference sequence). V was pared by 5 bases and J by 3 bases, with 5 bases between. There are 11 residues in the CDR3. This CDR3 reads CASSQNYEQYF. CDR3 DNA: TGTGCCAGCAGTCAGAACTACGAGCAGTACTTC.

This sequence joins TRBV6-5 and TRBJ1-1; D unclear. CDR3 size: 14 residues. CDR1 MNHEY and CDR2 SVGAGI come from the germline V gene. Trimming cost V 2 bases and J 0 bases, with 7 bases left between them. Here the CDR3 reads CASSYGQVNTEAFF. CDR3 DNA sequence: TGTGCCAGCAGTTACGGGCAAGTGAACACTGAAGCTTTCTTT.

The chain employs TRBV6-5 and TRBJ2-7; the D gene is possibly TRBD2 (5 bases). V lost 6 bases and J lost 7, with 16 bases in between. CDR3 length equals 13 residues. Germline V lookup: CDR1 MNHEY, CDR2 SVGAGI. CDR3 coding DNA: TGTGCCAGCAGCACCGGGGATATTGGGGAGCAGTACTTC. Its protein product is CASSTGDIGEQYF.

The V and J genes are TRBV10-3 and TRBJ2-3, with 7 nucleotides matching TRBD1. This CDR3 spans 17 amino acids. Germline CDR1 and CDR2: ENHRY and SYGVKD. Trimming cost V 4 bases and J 3 bases; bases outside gene matches: 13. The CDR3, as DNA: TGTGCCATCAGTGGTAAAATTGACCCAGGGGGAACAGATACGCAGTATTTT. As protein: CAISGKIDPGGTDTQYF.

The J gene is TRBJ2-7, the V gene TRBV7-9, with D tentatively TRBD2 (6 bases). CDR1 is SEHNR and CDR2 is FQNEAQ in the germline V gene (reference sequence). The CDR3 totals 14 residues. Trimming left V 1 base short and J 1 base short, with 8 bases between. The DNA of the CDR3 is TGTGCCAGCAGCTTAGGTGGAGGGTCCTACGAGCAGTACTTC. This encodes CASSLGGGSYEQYF.

The CDR3, as DNA: TGTGCCAGCTCACCAGAGACCTACGAGCAGTACTTC. The encoded protein is CASSPETYEQYF. The J gene is TRBJ2-7, the V gene TRBV18; D unclear. The CDR3 consists of 12 residues. The V gene lost 2 bases and the J gene lost 2 bases, with 4 bases spanning the gap. Per germline, CDR1 KGHSH and CDR2 LQKENI.

V gene TRBV18 combines with J gene TRBJ2-7; TRBD1 agrees at 9 bases. The CDR3 is 15 residues long. The V gene end was trimmed by 3 bases and the J gene end by 1 base; junction bases not matched to a gene: 4. The germline V gene encodes CDR1 KGHSH and CDR2 LQKENI. As DNA, the CDR3 is TGTGCCAGCTCACCTTCCGGGACAGGGTCCTACGAGCAGTACTTC. Amino acids: CASSPSGTGSYEQYF. Drawing the rest from reference TRBV18 and TRBJ2-7, the complete variable domain is NAGVMQNPRHLVRRRGQEARLRCSPMKGHSHVYWYRQLPEEGLKFMVYLQKENIIDESGMPKERFSAEFPKEGPSILRIQQVVRGDSAAYFCASSPSGTGSYEQYFGPGTRLTVT.

The chain carries TRBV7-3 and TRBJ2-7, with TRBD1 matching over 7 bases. CDR3 size: 15 residues. J lost 7 bases, V lost 3 bases, and 12 bases had no gene match. Germline-derived CDR1 and CDR2 are SGHTA and FQGTGA. The CDR3 loop is CASSFIAGTDGEQYF. As DNA, the CDR3 is TGTGCCAGCAGCTTTATCGCCGGGACAGATGGGGAGCAGTACTTC.

The V call is TRBV21-1, the J call TRBJ2-7; TRBD2, the table's D call, was not compared with the DNA. TRBV21-1 is flagged as a pseudogene. This CDR3 comprises 17 residues. DNA for the CDR3: TGTGCCAGCAGCTCCAATCTGCTACGGGGTCCGCACTACGAGCAGTACTTC. This translates into CASSSNLLRGPHYEQYF.

The genes are TRBV28 and TRBJ2-7; the match to TRBD1 covers 8 bases. The germline gives CDR1 MDHEN, CDR2 SYDVKM. This CDR3 is 15 amino acids long. The V and J ends lost 6 bases and 0 bases, in that order; junction bases with no gene match: 7. CDR3 sequence: CASSPQGAISYEQYF. In DNA, the CDR3 is TGTGCCAGCAGCCCTCAGGGGGCGATCTCCTACGAGCAGTACTTC.

The J gene is TRBJ2-1, the V gene TRBV27; TRBD2 agrees at 7 bases. Trimming at V came to 1 base and at J to 0 bases, leaving 3 bases not matched to a gene. CDR3 length: 16 amino acids. From germline, CDR1 is MNHEY and CDR2 SMNVEV (reference sequence). CDR3 protein: CASSLFGGGSYNEQFF. CDR3 in DNA: TGTGCCAGCAGTTTATTCGGCGGGGGCTCCTACAATGAGCAGTTCTTC.

CDR3 in amino acids: CAWSLALPDTQYF. The CDR3 nucleotides are TGTGCCTGGAGCTTGGCCCTCCCAGATACGCAGTATTTT. This chain connects TRBV30 to TRBJ2-3, with unresolved D. This CDR3 has 13 residues. V lost 3 bases and J lost 4, with 11 bases in between. Germline V gene data show CDR1 as GTSNPN and CDR2 as SVGIG (reference sequence).

J is TRBJ2-7 and V is TRBV6-6; 9 bases align to TRBD2. Germline CDR1 reads MNHNY; CDR2 reads SVGAGI (reference sequence). The J segment lost 0 bases and the V segment lost 2 bases, leaving 5 bases of the junction unmatched. This CDR3 has 16 amino acids. CDR3 region: CASSYHAGGASYEQYF. In DNA form, the CDR3 reads TGTGCCAGCAGTTACCATGCGGGGGGGGCCTCCTACGAGCAGTACTTC.

The chain joins TRBV9 to TRBJ2-3, with 8 bases matching TRBD2. Germline CDR1 SGDLS, CDR2 YYNGEE. The CDR3 sequence is 16 residues long. The ends lost 4 bases at V and 0 bases at J; junction bases unmatched: 7. The CDR3 is CASSPTSSGSTDTQYF. CDR3 DNA: TGTGCCAGCAGCCCCACTTCTAGCGGGAGCACAGATACGCAGTATTTT.

The V call is TRBV6-1, the J call TRBJ1-3; D is perhaps TRBD1 (6 bases). The CDR3 runs to 15 residues. In germline, CDR1 is MNHNS, CDR2 SASEGT. Trimming took off 6 bases at V and 2 bases at J, with 14 bases between the two ends. The chain's CDR3 is CASSTFQGTGNTIYF. The CDR3 DNA sequence: TGTGCCAGCAGCACATTCCAGGGGACTGGAAACACCATATATTTT.

V is TRBV6-6 and J is TRBJ1-5, with a possible D match to TRBD1 (6 bases). The CDR3 totals 14 residues. V was shortened by 6 bases and J by 3 bases, with 12 bases between the two germline ends. CDR1 is MNHNY, CDR2 SVGAGI, per germline (reference sequence). CDR3 residues: CASRRGHANQPQHF. The CDR3 DNA follows: TGTGCCAGCAGGAGGGGACACGCCAATCAGCCCCAGCATTTT.

The J gene is TRBJ2-5, the V gene TRBV4-3; 7 nucleotides align to TRBD1. This CDR3 is built from 14 residues. In germline, CDR1 is LGHNA, CDR2 YSLEER. Unmatched junction bases numbered 4, after V lost 0 bases and J lost 6 bases. In nucleotides, the CDR3 is TGCGCCAGCAGCCAAGATCTCAGGGGGAAGACCCAGTACTTC. It codes for CASSQDLRGKTQYF.

J is TRBJ2-2 and V is TRBV7-3; no clear D. Trimming cost V 6 bases and J 0 bases, with 11 bases left between them. Germline CDR1 is SGHTA and CDR2 is FQGTGA. CDR3 length equals 15 residues. CDR3 bases: TGTGCCAGCAGTATTGACAAGACGAACACCGGGGAGCTGTTTTTT. It codes for CASSIDKTNTGELFF.

This rearrangement joins TRBV7-2 to TRBJ2-3, with D perhaps TRBD2 (5 bases). Germline V gene data show CDR1 as SGHTA and CDR2 as FQGNSA. CDR3 length: 17 residues. V dropped 5 bases and J dropped 6 bases, with 24 bases sitting between them. CDR3: CASSLGRGTKERDTQYF. In DNA, the CDR3 is TGTGCCAGCAGCCTCGGAAGAGGAACTAAGGAGCGGGATACGCAGTATTTT. The complete variable domain, with remaining parts taken from reference TRBV7-2 and TRBJ2-3, reads GAGVSQSPSNKVTEKGKDVELRCDPISGHTALYWYRQSLGQGLEFLIYFQGNSAPDKSGLPSDRFSAERTGGSVSTLTIQRTQQEDSAVYLCASSLGRGTKERDTQYFGPGTRLTVL.

This clone came up once. The CDR3 spells CASSQGVGQRRYGYTF. The DNA of the CDR3 is TGCGCCAGCAGCCAAGGAGTCGGACAAAGAAGGTATGGCTACACCTTC. The V call is TRBV4-3, the J call TRBJ1-2, with D tentatively TRBD1 (5 bases). V was cut by 1 base and J by 5 bases, with 17 bases left in between. Germline CDR1 reads LGHNA; CDR2 reads YSLEER. This CDR3 has 16 residues.

The V and J genes are TRBV6-5 and TRBJ2-7; D remains unclear. The V end was cut by 7 bases, the J end by 3 bases, with 13 bases between. CDR3 length: 13 amino acids. Germline V gives CDR1 MNHEY, CDR2 SVGAGI. The CDR3 spells CASKASGDYEQYF. The CDR3 DNA reads as TGTGCCAGCAAGGCTAGTGGAGACTACGAGCAGTACTTC.

The chain links TRBV11-2 to TRBJ2-7; D ambiguous. Trimming left V 4 bases short and J 3 bases short, with 7 bases between. The CDR3 length is 12 residues. In germline, CDR1 is SGHAT, CDR2 FQNNGV. The CDR3 reads CASSWSNYEQYF. CDR3 nucleotide sequence: TGTGCCAGCAGCTGGTCTAACTACGAGCAGTACTTC.

This sequence joins TRBV7-2 and TRBJ2-1, with 12 bases matching TRBD2. The germline gives CDR1 SGHTA, CDR2 FQGNSA. The trim removed 3 bases at V and 7 bases at J, leaving 7 bases unmatched. This CDR3 is 16 amino acids long. The CDR3 sequence is CASSLRLAGALNEQFF. The CDR3 DNA is TGTGCCAGCAGCTTGCGACTAGCGGGGGCTCTAAATGAGCAGTTCTTC.

The table lists this clone with a count of one. This chain uses TRBV19 with TRBJ2-5, with TRBD2 matching over 12 bases. J gave up 3 bases and V 11 bases, and 16 bases lay outside the gene matches. Germline-derived CDR1 and CDR2 are LNHDA and SQIVND (reference sequence). The CDR3 length is 17 residues. CDR3 in amino acids: CAVDSGLAGVIKETQYF. CDR3 DNA sequence: TGTGCCGTAGACTCGGGACTAGCGGGCGTCATTAAAGAGACCCAGTACTTC.

The chain carries TRBV5-6 and TRBJ2-7, with D tentatively TRBD2 (5 bases). This CDR3 spans 13 amino acids. Trimming took off 2 bases at V and 7 bases at J, with 13 bases between the two ends. In germline, CDR1 is SGHDT, CDR2 YYEEEE. The CDR3 here is CASSFYGVGEQYF. The CDR3 bases are TGTGCCAGCAGCTTCTACGGGGTTGGGGAGCAGTACTTC.

This clone came up once. The V gene is TRBV25-1, the J gene TRBJ1-4; 7 positions agree with TRBD1. V lost 6 bases, J lost 4 bases, and 5 bases stayed unmatched. The germline V gene encodes CDR1 MGHDK and CDR2 SYGVNS. The CDR3 is made up of 14 amino acids. Here the CDR3 reads CASSPGQINEKLFF. In nucleotides, the CDR3 is TGTGCCAGCAGCCCGGGACAGATTAATGAAAAACTGTTTTTT.

V gene TRBV4-1 combines with J gene TRBJ1-2, with 7 bases fitting TRBD1. Germline CDR1 MGHRA, CDR2 YSYEKL. CDR3 size: 15 residues. The J segment lost 1 base and the V segment lost 1 base, leaving 3 bases of the junction unmatched. CDR3 coding DNA: TGCGCCAGCAGCCAAGGACAGGGAGTTAACTATGGCTACACCTTC. It translates to CASSQGQGVNYGYTF.

The rearrangement joins TRBV5-1 to TRBJ1-2, with 9 bases fitting TRBD1. CDR1 is SGHRS, CDR2 YFSETQ, per germline. The CDR3 has 16 amino acids. Trimming removed 0 bases from V and 6 bases from J; junction bases left unmatched: 9. The CDR3 sequence: CASSLGFTGGADGYTF. CDR3 bases: TGCGCCAGCAGCTTGGGGTTTACAGGGGGCGCGGATGGCTACACCTTC.

The chain carries TRBV30 and TRBJ1-6, with a weak D call TRBD1 (6 bases). The length of the CDR3 is 15 residues. Germline CDR1 and CDR2: GTSNPN and SVGIG (reference sequence). V was clipped by 2 bases and J by 7 bases, with 15 bases between them. CDR3 DNA sequence: TGTGCCTGGAGTCGTCGTGGGGGCTACAATTCACCCCTCCACTTT. Encoded protein: CAWSRRGGYNSPLHF.